This TCR beta chain was retrieved from a study of shared clonotypes between healthy human individuals. The V and J ends lost 4 bases and 11 bases respectively, with 12 bases between them. CDR1 is MDHEN and CDR2 is SYDVKM in the germline V gene. The CDR3 has 13 residues. Measured with immunoSEQ multiplex PCR; TCRdb has only the in-frame clones, and not every one. The sample contains roughly 1,100,000 clones, about 76% of which appear only once. The genes are TRBV28 and TRBJ1-6; possibly TRBD1 for D (5 bases). The sample comprised memory CD4+ T cells sorted from blood. The subset: CD45RA-negative fraction. The origin of this receptor is a man younger than 35 in good health. The CDR3, as DNA: TGTGCCAGCAGTTCAGAGGGGCTGACACCCCTCCACTTT. This gives the protein CASSSEGLTPLHF.